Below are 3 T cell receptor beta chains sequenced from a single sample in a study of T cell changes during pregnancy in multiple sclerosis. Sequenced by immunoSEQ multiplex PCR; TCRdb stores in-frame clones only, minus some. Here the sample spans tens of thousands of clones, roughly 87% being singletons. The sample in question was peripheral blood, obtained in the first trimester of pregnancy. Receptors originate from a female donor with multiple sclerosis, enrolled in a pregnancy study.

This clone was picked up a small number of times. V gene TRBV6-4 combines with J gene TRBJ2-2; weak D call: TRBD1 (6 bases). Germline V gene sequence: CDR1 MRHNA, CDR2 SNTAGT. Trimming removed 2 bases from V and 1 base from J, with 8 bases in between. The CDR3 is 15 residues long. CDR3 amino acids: CASSDLGQNTGELFF. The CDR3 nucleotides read TGTGCCAGCAGTGACCTGGGACAGAACACCGGGGAGCTGTTTTTT.

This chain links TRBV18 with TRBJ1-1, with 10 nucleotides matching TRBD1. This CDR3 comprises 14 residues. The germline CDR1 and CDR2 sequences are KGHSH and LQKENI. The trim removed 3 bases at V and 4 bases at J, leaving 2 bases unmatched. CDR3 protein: CASSPRDRGTEAFF. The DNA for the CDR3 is TGTGCCAGCTCACCTCGGGACAGGGGCACTGAAGCTTTCTTT.

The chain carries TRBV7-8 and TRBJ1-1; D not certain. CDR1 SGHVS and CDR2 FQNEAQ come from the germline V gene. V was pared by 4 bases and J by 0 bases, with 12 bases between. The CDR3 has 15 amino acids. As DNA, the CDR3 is TGTGCCAGCAGCTCGGGATTAGACATGAACACTGAAGCTTTCTTT. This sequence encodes CASSSGLDMNTEAFF.